This T cell receptor (beta chain) stems from a study of CD8+ T cells in alopecia areata. Looking at the study overall: Twice daily, treated patients received 5 to 10 mg of oral tofacitinib.

Sorting of CD4+ and CD8+ T cells was performed on PBMCs. About this clone itself: What it recognizes is unknown.

Extraction of RNA preceded its reverse transcription into cDNA, which served as the sequencing template. Assay: immunoSEQ multiplex PCR; the TCRdb copy retains only in-frame clones and omits some. The sample comprises roughly 97,000 clones, 41% of which are singletons, and about 1.5% rests with the top ten. This CDR3 region has 14 residues. Trimming took 4 bases from V and 5 from J; bases not matched to a gene: 8. CDR1 and CDR2 (germline): SGHNT, YYREEE (reference sequence). Overall study results and limits: Lesional scalp, notably in alopecia totalis/universalis, had clonality above that of normal scalp. Alphabeta T cells residing in normal skin are also sequenced in scalp samples.

V gene TRBV5-4 combines with J gene TRBJ2-7; TRBD2 agrees at 8 bases. Sequenced sample: CD4+ T cells sorted from blood. This TCR was recovered from a human donor with alopecia areata. CDR3 sequence reads: CASSHTGGPNEQYF. CDR3 bases: TGTGCCAGCAGCCATACGGGAGGGCCCAACGAGCAGTACTTC.